The entry below gives a single T cell receptor (beta chain) sequence along with its context. The data derive from a study of blood T cell repertoires in COVID-19. As for the study in general: The United States, Italy and Spain supplied acute and convalescent COVID-19 samples.

This table comes from immunoSEQ multiplex PCR, and its TCRdb copy is limited to in-frame clones, with some not included. The sample includes 150,000 to 200,000 clones, around four fifths seen only once; the top ten take 10% to 15%. In assigning cohorts, the study relied on participant-reported clinical history. Each recovered donor of Cohort 3 presented with two negative PCRs, clearance, or symptom resolution. The germline CDR1 and CDR2 sequences are MDHEN and SYDVKM. The V end was cut by 3 bases, the J end by 6 bases, with 5 bases between. The CDR3 extends over 11 amino acids. The chain recombines TRBV28 with TRBJ1-1, with unresolved D. The receptor comes from an older woman who had recovered from COVID-19. The sequencing input was PBMCs or T cells enriched from blood (not recorded which). The CDR3 protein is CASSFRSEAFF. DNA of the CDR3: TGTGCCAGCAGTTTTCGGTCTGAAGCTTTCTTT.